This TCR beta chain stems from a study of blood T cell repertoires in COVID-19. Looking at the study overall: PBMCs, B-cell-depleted T cells, or T cells provided the cDNA or gDNA that made up the material.

Produced via immunoSEQ multiplex PCR; TCRdb's table is partial and in-frame only. The sample records some 220,000 clones, about 86% being singletons. The CDR3 length is 13 residues. Per germline, CDR1 MDHEN and CDR2 SYDVKM. V was clipped by 6 bases and J by 10 bases, with 16 bases between them. The V and J genes are TRBV28 and TRBJ1-5, with a tentative D call TRBD1 (6 bases). The TCR comes from a woman aged 25 to 39 who had recovered from COVID-19. Input material: peripheral blood. The CDR3 nucleotides read TGTGCCAGCAGAACAGGGCTGGTTGCCCCCCAGCATTTT. Its translation: CASRTGLVAPQHF.